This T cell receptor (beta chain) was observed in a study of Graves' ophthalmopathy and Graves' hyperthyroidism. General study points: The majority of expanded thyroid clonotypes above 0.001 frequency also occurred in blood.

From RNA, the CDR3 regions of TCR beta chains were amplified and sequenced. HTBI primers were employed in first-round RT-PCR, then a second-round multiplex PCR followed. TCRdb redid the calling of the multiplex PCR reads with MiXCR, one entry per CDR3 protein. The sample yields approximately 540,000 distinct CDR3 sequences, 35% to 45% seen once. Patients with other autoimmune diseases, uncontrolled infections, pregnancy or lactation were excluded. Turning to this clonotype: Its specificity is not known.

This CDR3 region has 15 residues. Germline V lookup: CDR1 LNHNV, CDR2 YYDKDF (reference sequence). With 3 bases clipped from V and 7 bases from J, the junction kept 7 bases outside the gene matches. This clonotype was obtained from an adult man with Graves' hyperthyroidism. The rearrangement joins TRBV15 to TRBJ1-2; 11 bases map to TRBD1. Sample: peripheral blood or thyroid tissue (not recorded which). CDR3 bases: TGTGCCACCAGCAGGTCCGGACAGGGGGCCGCTGGCTACACCTTC. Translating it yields CATSRSGQGAAGYTF.